A selection of T cell receptor beta chains follows, all from one sample in a study of siplizumab effects on memory and regulatory T cells. Sequenced by immunoSEQ multiplex PCR; TCRdb stores in-frame clones only, minus some. In the table there are around 100,000 clones, about 93% of which are singletons. Sequenced sample: CD4+ T cells sorted from blood. The receptors derive from a human donor in good health. Both conserved end residues are part of each CDR3. The D gene is left open where the match is weak. Clone size, where shown, is once, few, many, or a class for clones that have expanded.

j_call | clone_size | v_call | d_call | cdr3_aa | cdr3_nt
TRBJ1-4 | NA | TRBV28 | NA | CASSSDSLLGEKLFF | TGTGCCAGCAGCTCCGACAGTCTTTTGGGTGAAAAACTGTTTTTT
TRBJ1-1 | few | TRBV7-8 | NA | CASSTMGDYTEAFF | TGTGCCAGCAGCACTATGGGCGATTACACTGAAGCTTTCTTT
TRBJ2-7 | NA | TRBV11-2 | NA | CASSLASVGSSYEQYF | TGTGCCAGCAGCTTAGCTTCTGTGGGGAGCTCCTACGAGCAGTACTTC
TRBJ2-7 | NA | TRBV6-6 | NA | CASSLGVSYEQYF | TGTGCCAGCAGCCTGGGAGTCTCCTACGAGCAGTACTTC
TRBJ2-2 | NA | TRBV4-2 | NA | CASSRETLASNTGELFF | TGTGCCAGCAGCCGCGAAACACTAGCTTCGAACACCGGGGAGCTGTTTTTT
TRBJ2-1 | NA | TRBV19 | TRBD2 | CASSRGLALSSYNEQFF | TGTGCCAGTAGTAGAGGACTAGCGTTGAGCTCCTACAATGAGCAGTTCTTC
TRBJ1-4 | NA | TRBV9 | NA | CASSVDGGGTFHPSEKLFF | TGTGCCAGCAGCGTAGATGGGGGGGGGACCTTTCACCCCTCTGAAAAACTGTTTTTT
TRBJ2-2 | NA | TRBV18 | TRBD1 | CASSGTGNTGELFF | TGTGCCAGCTCAGGGACAGGGAACACCGGGGAGCTGTTTTTT
TRBJ1-1 | NA | TRBV5-8 | NA | CASTLRGSNTEAFF | TGTGCCAGCACGTTAAGGGGGTCGAACACTGAAGCTTTCTTT
TRBJ2-5 | NA | TRBV27 | NA | CASSSDLRGSETQYF | TGTGCCAGCAGTTCTGATTTGCGGGGATCGGAGACCCAGTACTTC
TRBJ1-1 | NA | TRBV29-1 | NA | CSVEYRNTEAFF | TGCAGCGTTGAATACAGAAACACTGAAGCTTTCTTT
TRBJ1-1 | NA | TRBV15 | TRBD1 | CATSRDPRGRLNTEAFF | TGTGCCACCAGCAGAGACCCCAGGGGGCGCTTGAACACTGAAGCTTTCTTT
TRBJ2-1 | NA | TRBV7-8 | NA | CASSLDPPIRDFNEQFF | TGTGCCAGCAGCCTTGATCCCCCTATACGGGACTTCAATGAGCAGTTCTTC
TRBJ1-4 | NA | TRBV10-2 | TRBD1 | CASSWDSYEKLFF | TGCGCCAGCAGTTGGGACAGCTATGAAAAACTGTTTTTT
TRBJ2-7 | NA | TRBV2 | TRBD1 | CASSVQGAYGHYEQYF | TGTGCCAGCAGTGTACAGGGGGCGTATGGTCACTACGAGCAGTACTTC
TRBJ2-1 | NA | TRBV9 | TRBD2 | CASSAPGVSGFYNEQFF | TGTGCCAGCAGCGCCCCAGGCGTTAGCGGGTTCTACAATGAGCAGTTCTTC
TRBJ2-2 | NA | TRBV11-2 | NA | CASRLQVTGELFF | TGTGCCAGCAGACTACAGGTGACGGGGGAGCTGTTTTTT
TRBJ2-3 | NA | TRBV14 | TRBD2 | CASSQGTTSGRPTSTDTQYF | TGTGCCAGCAGCCAAGGTACGACTAGCGGGAGACCTACTAGCACAGATACGCAGTATTTT
TRBJ1-2 | NA | TRBV4-1 | NA | CASSQVYTGLRGYTF | TGCGCCAGCAGCCAAGTTTATACAGGGCTCCGTGGCTACACCTTC
TRBJ1-5 | few | TRBV7-6 | NA | CASSLVGDQPQHF | TGTGCCAGCAGCTTAGTGGGTGACCAGCCCCAGCATTTT
TRBJ2-7 | NA | TRBV5-4 | TRBD1 | CASSEQGKVPGEQYF | TGTGCCAGCAGCGAACAGGGGAAGGTCCCGGGCGAGCAGTACTTC
TRBJ2-1 | NA | TRBV7-3 | TRBD2 | CASSPRLAGNREQFF | TGTGCCAGCAGCCCCAGACTAGCGGGAAACCGGGAGCAGTTCTTC
TRBJ2-3 | once | TRBV15 | NA | CATSSGWTDWQYF | TGTGCCACCAGCAGTGGATGGACAGACTGGCAGTATTTT
TRBJ2-7 | NA | TRBV30 | TRBD1 | CAWSRTGARYEQYF | TGTGCCTGGAGCAGGACAGGGGCACGCTACGAGCAGTACTTC
TRBJ2-7 | NA | TRBV20-1 | NA | CSARLQYEQYF | TGCAGTGCTAGATTGCAGTACGAGCAGTACTTC
TRBJ2-1 | NA | TRBV11-1 | TRBD2 | CASRGRRTGTSLIGEQFF | TGTGCCAGCAGGGGGAGGAGGACCGGGACTAGCTTAATAGGGGAGCAGTTCTTC
TRBJ2-5 | NA | TRBV25-1 | NA | CASRKETQYF | TGTGCCAGCAGGAAAGAGACCCAGTACTTC
TRBJ1-1 | NA | TRBV18 | NA | CASSPILAALEAFF | TGTGCCAGCTCACCAATCTTGGCAGCACTTGAAGCTTTCTTT
TRBJ2-6 | NA | TRBV5-1 | TRBD2 | CASSQGTSGMISGANVLTF | TGCGCCAGCAGCCAAGGGACTAGCGGGATGATCTCTGGGGCCAACGTCCTGACTTTC
TRBJ1-1 | NA | TRBV27 | NA | CASRNGGPEAFF | TGTGCCAGCAGGAATGGGGGGCCTGAAGCTTTCTTT
TRBJ2-7 | NA | TRBV2 | NA | CASKVFGSAGEQYF | TGTGCCAGCAAGGTTTTCGGGAGCGCGGGCGAGCAGTACTTC
TRBJ2-5 | NA | TRBV5-1 | NA | CASTQQLGGETQYF | TGCGCCAGCACCCAGCAGCTTGGGGGAGAGACCCAGTACTTC
TRBJ2-7 | NA | TRBV5-3 | NA | CARSLAGTEAYEQYF | TGTGCCAGAAGCTTGGCCGGGACCGAGGCCTACGAGCAGTACTTC
TRBJ1-5 | NA | TRBV5-6 | NA | CASSLGPWTTSNQPQHF | TGTGCCAGCAGCTTGGGGCCGTGGACTACTAGCAATCAGCCCCAGCATTTT
TRBJ2-5 | NA | TRBV14 | TRBD1 | CASSQDKGAEETQYF | TGTGCCAGCAGCCAAGATAAGGGGGCTGAGGAGACCCAGTACTTC
TRBJ2-6 | NA | TRBV19 | NA | CASSIGTVGASGANVLTF | TGTGCCAGTAGTATAGGGACGGTAGGGGCCTCTGGGGCCAACGTCCTGACTTTC
TRBJ1-1 | once | TRBV28 | NA | CASSLFISGTEAFF | TGTGCCAGCAGTTTATTTATCTCGGGAACTGAAGCTTTCTTT
TRBJ2-2 | NA | TRBV20-1 | NA | CSARNTGELFF | TGCAGTGCTAGGAACACCGGGGAGCTGTTTTTT
TRBJ2-2 | NA | TRBV5-1 | NA | CASEGTGRNTGELFF | TGCGCCAGCGAAGGAACCGGCCGAAACACCGGGGAGCTGTTTTTT
TRBJ1-6 | once | TRBV5-1 | NA | CASSLDPTNSPLHF | TGCGCCAGCTCCCTTGATCCCACCAATTCACCCCTCCACTTT
TRBJ1-1 | NA | TRBV25-1 | NA | CASSRNTGLLNTEAFF | TGTGCCAGCAGTCGCAATACAGGGTTACTGAACACTGAAGCTTTCTTT
TRBJ2-7 | NA | TRBV27 | NA | CASSRYWTAYEQYF | TGTGCCAGCAGTCGGTATTGGACAGCCTACGAGCAGTACTTC
TRBJ1-5 | NA | TRBV6-1 | NA | CASSDYQPQHF | TGTGCCAGCAGTGACTATCAGCCCCAGCATTTT
TRBJ2-7 | NA | TRBV6-1 | NA | CASSEAIRGRSSYEQYF | TGTGCCAGCAGTGAAGCGATCAGGGGCCGAAGCTCCTACGAGCAGTACTTC
TRBJ2-5 | NA | TRBV18 | TRBD1 | CASSVRQGHSVETQYF | TGTGCCAGCTCAGTCCGACAGGGGCATTCGGTAGAGACCCAGTACTTC
TRBJ1-5 | NA | TRBV15 | NA | CATKQDSNQPQHF | TGTGCCACCAAGCAGGATAGCAATCAGCCCCAGCATTTT
TRBJ2-5 | NA | TRBV5-6 | NA | CASTLTAGTSGETQYF | TGTGCCAGCACCTTGACAGCCGGGACCTCCGGGGAGACCCAGTACTTC
TRBJ1-2 | NA | TRBV14 | NA | CASSQDMRGDYGYTF | TGTGCCAGCAGCCAAGATATGCGTGGGGACTATGGCTACACCTTC
TRBJ2-1 | NA | TRBV7-8 | TRBD2 | CASSWTSGSLNEQFF | TGTGCCAGCAGCTGGACTAGCGGGAGTCTAAATGAGCAGTTCTTC
TRBJ2-7 | NA | TRBV25-1 | TRBD1 | CASKGQSREQYF | TGTGCCAGCAAGGGACAGTCCAGGGAGCAGTACTTC
TRBJ1-2 | few | TRBV28 | TRBD1 | CASLQGAGGYTF | TGTGCCAGCCTCCAGGGGGCAGGTGGCTACACCTTC
TRBJ2-5 | NA | TRBV5-1 | TRBD1 | CASSLVVSDRGPQTQYF | TGCGCCAGCAGCTTGGTTGTGTCGGACAGGGGACCGCAGACCCAGTACTTC
TRBJ1-5 | NA | TRBV6-1 | NA | CASSERRDQPQHF | TGTGCCAGCAGTGAAAGGAGAGATCAGCCCCAGCATTTT